The rows below give T cell receptor beta chains drawn from one sample of a study of blood T cell repertoires in COVID-19. TCRdb's table, derived via immunoSEQ multiplex PCR, lists solely in-frame clones and lacks some. This table holds about 400,000 clones, approximately 85% found once. The sample comprised PBMCs or T cells enriched from blood (not recorded which). The receptors derive from a woman aged 40 to 50 with acute COVID-19. CDR3s leave out the opening cysteine and the closing phenylalanine or tryptophan. Size values are once, few and many counts, or a class for expanded clones, and some rows have none.

V gene: TRBV30
CDR3 length: 12
J gene: TRBJ1-5
clone size: .
CDR3 protein: AWSLGLRNQPQH

V gene: TRBV6-5
CDR3 length: 13
J gene: TRBJ2-2
clone size: few
CDR3 protein: ASSPSGGTTGELF

V gene: TRBV11-2
CDR3 length: 13
J gene: TRBJ1-6
clone size: once
CDR3 protein: ASSGAGGKSSPLH

V gene: TRBV9
CDR3 length: 12
J gene: TRBJ2-5
clone size: .
CDR3 protein: ASSVDLTQETQY

V gene: TRBV21-1
CDR3 length: 17
J gene: TRBJ1-4
clone size: .
CDR3 protein: ASRKKQDRASPINEKLF

V gene: TRBV19
CDR3 length: 14
J gene: TRBJ2-7
clone size: .
CDR3 protein: ASSNPGQGSSYEQY

V gene: TRBV28
CDR3 length: 15
J gene: TRBJ2-2
clone size: .
CDR3 protein: ASSEVLAGGVTGELF

V gene: TRBV7-6
CDR3 length: 13
J gene: TRBJ1-3
clone size: .
CDR3 protein: ASTGSRGRGNTIY

V gene: TRBV3-1/TRBV3-2
CDR3 length: 13
J gene: TRBJ1-2
clone size: .
CDR3 protein: ASSQEMDGVYGYT

V gene: TRBV9
CDR3 length: 11
J gene: TRBJ1-5
clone size: .
CDR3 protein: ASSVTGDQPQH

V gene: TRBV9
CDR3 length: 11
J gene: TRBJ1-1
clone size: .
CDR3 protein: ASSVQENTEAF

V gene: TRBV4-1
CDR3 length: 13
J gene: TRBJ1-3
clone size: .
CDR3 protein: ASSQESGTGNTIY

V gene: TRBV6-5
CDR3 length: 11
J gene: TRBJ2-3
clone size: .
CDR3 protein: ASSRQGIDTQY

V gene: TRBV30
CDR3 length: 10
J gene: TRBJ2-7
clone size: .
CDR3 protein: AWRDTRFEQY

V gene: TRBV5-5
CDR3 length: 14
J gene: TRBJ1-6
clone size: .
CDR3 protein: ASSAPGGQMNSPLH

V gene: TRBV2
CDR3 length: 14
J gene: TRBJ2-1
clone size: .
CDR3 protein: ASSFRGITSYNEQF

V gene: TRBV3-1/TRBV3-2
CDR3 length: 14
J gene: TRBJ1-6
clone size: few
CDR3 protein: ASSHSRTGGASPLH

V gene: TRBV4-2
CDR3 length: 11
J gene: TRBJ2-5
clone size: .
CDR3 protein: ASSQDHLETQY

V gene: TRBV4-1
CDR3 length: 14
J gene: TRBJ2-4
clone size: .
CDR3 protein: ASSQAGGQGLGVQY

V gene: TRBV10-3
CDR3 length: 14
J gene: TRBJ2-7
clone size: .
CDR3 protein: AISESLTGGHYEQY

V gene: TRBV5-4
CDR3 length: 14
J gene: TRBJ1-3
clone size: .
CDR3 protein: ASSLGGSGSGNTIY

V gene: TRBV7-7
CDR3 length: 13
J gene: TRBJ2-2
clone size: .
CDR3 protein: ASSLDRGGTGELF

V gene: TRBV29-1
CDR3 length: 10
J gene: TRBJ1-1
clone size: .
CDR3 protein: TVVPRGTEAF

V gene: TRBV3-1/TRBV3-2
CDR3 length: 13
J gene: TRBJ2-5
clone size: once
CDR3 protein: ASSQGTGQQETQY

V gene: TRBV5-4
CDR3 length: 12
J gene: TRBJ2-3
clone size: .
CDR3 protein: ASSHGGVTDTQY

V gene: TRBV4-1
CDR3 length: 12
J gene: TRBJ2-2
clone size: .
CDR3 protein: ASSQETNTGELF

V gene: TRBV18
CDR3 length: 12
J gene: TRBJ1-1
clone size: .
CDR3 protein: ASSPPAVRTEAF

V gene: TRBV7-9
CDR3 length: 12
J gene: TRBJ2-5
clone size: .
CDR3 protein: ASSLTSGGETQY

V gene: TRBV4-1
CDR3 length: 14
J gene: TRBJ2-5
clone size: .
CDR3 protein: ASSQVDMGFTRTQY

V gene: TRBV10-3
CDR3 length: 12
J gene: TRBJ1-5
clone size: few
CDR3 protein: AISEQVGNQPQH

V gene: TRBV10-1
CDR3 length: 13
J gene: TRBJ2-1
clone size: .
CDR3 protein: ASSGWGQGVNEQF

V gene: TRBV12-3/TRBV12-4
CDR3 length: 11
J gene: TRBJ1-4
clone size: .
CDR3 protein: ASSYIRGEKLF

V gene: TRBV5-6
CDR3 length: 10
J gene: TRBJ1-2
clone size: .
CDR3 protein: ASSFGQGSYT

V gene: TRBV7-6
CDR3 length: 14
J gene: TRBJ2-2
clone size: .
CDR3 protein: ASSLNGQLGVGELF

V gene: TRBV6-1
CDR3 length: 11
J gene: TRBJ1-2
clone size: .
CDR3 protein: ASSEERQGGYT

V gene: TRBV18
CDR3 length: 11
J gene: TRBJ1-1
clone size: once
CDR3 protein: ASSEAGGTEAF

V gene: TRBV18
CDR3 length: 12
J gene: TRBJ1-1
clone size: .
CDR3 protein: ASSPGEMNTEAF

V gene: TRBV15
CDR3 length: 12
J gene: TRBJ1-2
clone size: .
CDR3 protein: ATSRDRSNYGYT

V gene: TRBV27
CDR3 length: 12
J gene: TRBJ2-5
clone size: .
CDR3 protein: ASSLSLGAETQY

V gene: TRBV30
CDR3 length: 10
J gene: TRBJ1-1
clone size: .
CDR3 protein: AWEQGNTEAF

V gene: TRBV10-2
CDR3 length: 14
J gene: TRBJ2-7
clone size: .
CDR3 protein: ASTQSTGGYAYEQY

V gene: TRBV7-9
CDR3 length: 13
J gene: TRBJ2-7
clone size: many
CDR3 protein: ASSLGQGAMDEQY

V gene: TRBV2
CDR3 length: 11
J gene: TRBJ1-2
clone size: .
CDR3 protein: ASRVGTTYGYT

V gene: TRBV24-1
CDR3 length: 11
J gene: TRBJ2-5
clone size: .
CDR3 protein: ATSVEGGETQY

V gene: TRBV24-1
CDR3 length: 13
J gene: TRBJ2-1
clone size: .
CDR3 protein: ATSDHRQGTAEQF

V gene: TRBV9
CDR3 length: 12
J gene: TRBJ1-6
clone size: .
CDR3 protein: ASSVTPNNSPLH

V gene: TRBV2
CDR3 length: 9
J gene: TRBJ2-7
clone size: .
CDR3 protein: ASSEYYEQY

V gene: TRBV7-9
CDR3 length: 12
J gene: TRBJ2-7
clone size: .
CDR3 protein: ASSSTSGGYEQY

V gene: TRBV3-1/TRBV3-2
CDR3 length: 12
J gene: TRBJ1-2
clone size: .
CDR3 protein: ASSPRGSNYGYT

V gene: TRBV5-8
CDR3 length: 16
J gene: TRBJ2-5
clone size: once
CDR3 protein: ASSLAVFRAGGPETQY